This T cell receptor (beta chain) came from a study of beta chain features in type 1 diabetes. Central memory, naive, regulatory and stem cell-like memory CD4+ cells were sorted by CD45RO/CCR7/CD25/CD127/CD95/CD27. Sorted populations all exceeded 95% purity. This clone was observed a handful of times. Its antigen is not known. This CDR3 contains 14 residues. Germline assignment: CDR1 SGDLS and CDR2 YYNGEE. V lost 3 bases to trimming and J lost 1 base, with 10 bases between them. Whole-study results and caveats: Moderately but significantly shorter TCRB CDR3s were found in Type 1 diabetes patients in all four CD4+ subsets. For patients and controls alike, PCR might favor shorter templates to the same degree. Sequencing from cDNA could over-represent high-TCR-expressing cells.

All of the isolated RNA was reverse transcribed, so expressed TCRB transcripts were sequenced. Measured with immunoSEQ multiplex PCR; TCRdb has only the in-frame clones, and not every one. Of some 640,000 clones in the sample, over 13% are singletons; the top ten hold around 0.04%. The sample consisted of naive CD4+ T cells from blood. The chain couples TRBV9 to TRBJ1-1; D unclear. This clonotype originated in a man aged 18 to 30 with type 1 diabetes. The DNA of the CDR3 is TGTGCCAGCAGCGCCCAGCCGGCGAACACTGAAGCTTTCTTT. This translates into CASSAQPANTEAFF. The variable domain in full, with the rest retrieved from reference TRBV9 and TRBJ1-1, is DSGVTQTPKHLITATGQRVTLRCSPRSGDLSVYWYQQSLDQGLQFLIQYYNGEERAKGNILERFSAQQFPDLHSELNLSSLELGDSALYFCASSAQPANTEAFFGQGTRLTVV.